This TCR beta chain was sequenced for a study of cytomegalovirus exposure and HLA in healthy donors. Each donor's status was that of a healthy bone marrow donor. The PCR contained 60 Vbeta and 13 Jbeta primers. The repertoire was sequenced with immunoSEQ multiplex PCR; TCRdb's copy has only in-frame clones and lacks some. The sample comprises around 110,000 clones, around 80% of which are singletons, and over 2% rests with the top ten. Notes on the study in general: Later analysis identified 15,000 to 20,000 TCR beta sequences associated with HLA alleles, using a false discovery rate threshold of 0.05. Near-uniform donor sequencing depth was presumed by presence/absence analyses.

To note about this clone: Its antigen is still unknown.

V was clipped by 1 base and J by 2 bases, with 7 bases between them. The CDR3 covers 14 residues. Germline V CDR1 and CDR2: SGHRS, YFSETQ. The sequence came from a man aged 30-40 years in good health and CMV-seronegative. The sequenced material came from PBMCs. The V and J genes are TRBV5-1 and TRBJ2-1; D gene uncertain. This CDR3 is CASSLTVTYNEQFF. In DNA, the CDR3 is TGCGCCAGCAGCTTGACAGTTACCTACAATGAGCAGTTCTTC.